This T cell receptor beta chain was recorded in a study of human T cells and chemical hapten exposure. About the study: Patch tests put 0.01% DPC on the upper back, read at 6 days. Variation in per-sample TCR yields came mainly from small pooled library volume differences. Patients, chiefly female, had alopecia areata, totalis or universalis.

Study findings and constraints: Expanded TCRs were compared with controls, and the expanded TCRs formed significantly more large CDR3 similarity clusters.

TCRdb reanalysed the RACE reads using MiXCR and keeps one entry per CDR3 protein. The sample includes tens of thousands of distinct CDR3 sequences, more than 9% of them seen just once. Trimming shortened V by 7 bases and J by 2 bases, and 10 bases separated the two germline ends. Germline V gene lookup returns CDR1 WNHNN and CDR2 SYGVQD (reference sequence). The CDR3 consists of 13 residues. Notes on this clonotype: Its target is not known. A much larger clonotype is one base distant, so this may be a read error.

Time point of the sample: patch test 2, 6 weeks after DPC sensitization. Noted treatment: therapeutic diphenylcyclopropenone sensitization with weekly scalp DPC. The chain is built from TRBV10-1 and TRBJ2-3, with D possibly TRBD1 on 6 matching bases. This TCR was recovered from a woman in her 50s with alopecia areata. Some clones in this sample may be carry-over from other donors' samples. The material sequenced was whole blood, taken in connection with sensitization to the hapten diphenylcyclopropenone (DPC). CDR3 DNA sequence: TGCGCCAGCAAGGACAGCCTCACAGATACGCAGTATTTT. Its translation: CASKDSLTDTQYF.